These 18 T cell receptor beta chains were all obtained from the same sample, sequenced in a study of cytomegalovirus exposure and HLA in healthy donors. Amplification used 60 Vbeta primers and 13 Jbeta primers. TCRdb's copy holds only in-frame clones and misses some; the assay was immunoSEQ multiplex PCR. The data show around 100,000 clones, approximately 85% seen once. Sequencing was done on a sample of PBMCs. The receptor source for this set is a man aged 25 to 40 in good health and CMV-seropositive.

The CDR3 bases are TGTGCCAGCAGTTTAACAGGCGGATTCAATGAGCAGTTCTTC. Encoded protein: CASSLTGGFNEQFF. The chain couples TRBV27 to TRBJ2-1; tentative D call: TRBD1 (5 bases). CDR3 length: 14 amino acids. The V gene's germline CDR1 is MNHEY and CDR2 SMNVEV (reference sequence). V lost 2 bases and J lost 6, with 11 bases in between.

The rearrangement links TRBV5-1 to TRBJ2-7; 10 positions match TRBD1. V lost 0 bases to trimming and J lost 2 bases; unmatched junction nucleotides: 5. Germline CDR1 SGHRS, CDR2 YFSETQ. The CDR3 contains 16 residues. The CDR3 coding sequence is TGCGCCAGCAGCTTGGCTGGACAGGGGGTGACCTACGAGCAGTACTTC. The encoded protein is CASSLAGQGVTYEQYF.

This clone was seen once. The gene calls are TRBV7-8 and TRBJ1-3; D is uncertain. The CDR3 runs to 16 residues. Trimming cost V 2 bases and J 2 bases, with 13 bases left between them. Per the germline V gene, CDR1 is SGHVS and CDR2 is FQNEAQ. The CDR3 bases are TGTGCCAGCAGCTTACTGGACTTCGGGGCTGGAAACACCATATATTTT. Translating it yields CASSLLDFGAGNTIYF.

V and J are TRBV2 and TRBJ1-4; D gene unclear. V lost 4 bases to trimming and J lost 8 bases, with 5 bases between them. CDR3 length: 11 residues. The germline CDR1 and CDR2 sequences are SNHLY and FYNNEI. CDR3 sequence (DNA): TGTGCCAGCAGTGTCCAAGAAAAACTGTTTTTT. It codes for CASSVQEKLFF.

The J gene is TRBJ1-4, the V gene TRBV28; the match to TRBD1 covers 9 bases. Unmatched junction bases numbered 6, after V lost 2 bases and J lost 8 bases. This CDR3 has 15 residues. Germline-derived CDR1 and CDR2 are MDHEN and SYDVKM. The CDR3 reads CASSLPTGGREKLFF. CDR3 DNA sequence: TGTGCCAGCAGTTTACCTACAGGGGGCAGGGAAAAACTGTTTTTT. Complete variable domain (other parts from reference TRBV28 and TRBJ1-4): DVKVTQSSRYLVKRTGEKVFLECVQDMDHENMFWYRQDPGLGLRLIYFSYDVKMKEKGDIPEGYSVSREKKERFSLILESASTNQTSMYLCASSLPTGGREKLFFGSGTQLSVL.

V gene TRBV14 combines with J gene TRBJ2-3; possibly TRBD2 for D (6 bases). The germline V and J ends were trimmed by 4 bases and 6 bases, with 20 bases remaining between them. Germline CDR1 SGHDN, CDR2 FVKESK. The CDR3 loop spans 16 amino acids. DNA of the CDR3: TGTGCCAGCAGCCTCACTTTGGGGGGTTTAGGGGATACGCAGTATTTT. It translates to CASSLTLGGLGDTQYF.

V is TRBV11-2 and J is TRBJ2-7, with 13 bases identical to TRBD2. The CDR3 has 16 amino acids. The V gene end was trimmed by 0 bases and the J gene end by 6 bases; junction bases not matched to a gene: 5. From germline, CDR1 is SGHAT and CDR2 FQNNGV. The CDR3 region has the DNA TGTGCCAGCAGCTTAGAAGCGGGACTAGCGGGATTCGAGCAGTACTTC. Encoded protein: CASSLEAGLAGFEQYF.

In its sample, this clone was seen a few times. This sequence joins TRBV5-6 and TRBJ1-2; possibly TRBD1 for D (5 bases). The CDR3 has 14 amino acids. V shed 0 bases and J shed 7 bases, with 13 bases lying between them. Germline assignment: CDR1 SGHDT and CDR2 YYEEEE. In DNA, the CDR3 is TGTGCCAGCAGCTTGGTGGGACTCGAGGGTGGCTACACCTTC. It codes for CASSLVGLEGGYTF.

This sequence joins TRBV18 and TRBJ1-4, with 10 nucleotides matching TRBD1. The V and J ends lost 2 bases and 9 bases, in that order; junction bases with no gene match: 6. In germline, CDR1 is KGHSH, CDR2 LQKENI. The CDR3 is 15 amino acids. Here the CDR3 DNA reads TGTGCCAGCTCACCAAAACCGGGACAGGGGCAAAAACTGTTTTTT. The encoded protein is CASSPKPGQGQKLFF.

The rearrangement links TRBV7-7 to TRBJ2-7; 10 bases agree with TRBD1. CDR1 is SSHAT and CDR2 is FNYEAQ in the germline V gene (reference sequence). V lost 5 bases to trimming and J lost 1 base; unmatched junction nucleotides: 5. This CDR3 has 15 residues. CDR3 sequence: CASSPWTGGSYEQYF. CDR3 in DNA: TGTGCCAGCAGCCCCTGGACAGGGGGTTCCTACGAGCAGTACTTC.

The chain couples TRBV11-2 to TRBJ2-7; the D is unclear. From germline, CDR1 is SGHAT and CDR2 FQNNGV. This CDR3 comprises 14 residues. The V end lost 5 bases, the J end lost 1 base, and 12 bases lay between the germline ends. This chain's CDR3 is CASSPPIGSYEQYF. CDR3 in DNA: TGTGCCAGCAGCCCTCCTATTGGTTCCTACGAGCAGTACTTC. Drawing the rest from reference TRBV11-2 and TRBJ2-7, the complete variable domain is EAGVAQSPRYKIIEKRQSVAFWCNPISGHATLYWYQQILGQGPKLLIQFQNNGVVDDSQLPKDRFSAERLKGVDSTLKIQPAKLEDSAVYLCASSPPIGSYEQYFGPGTRLTVT.

This rearrangement joins TRBV2 to TRBJ2-5; 9 bases match TRBD2. The J segment lost 4 bases and the V segment lost 4 bases, leaving 16 bases of the junction unmatched. CDR1 is SNHLY, CDR2 FYNNEI, per germline. The CDR3 consists of 18 residues. The CDR3 here is CASSAAQLAGVGRETQYF. The CDR3 DNA follows: TGTGCCAGCAGTGCCGCTCAGTTAGCGGGAGTTGGGCGAGAGACCCAGTACTTC. The full variable domain, its missing parts supplied by reference TRBV2 and TRBJ2-5, is EPEVTQTPSHQVTQMGQEVILRCVPISNHLYFYWYRQILGQKVEFLVSFYNNEISEKSEIFDDQFSVERPDGSNFTLKIRSTKLEDSAMYFCASSAAQLAGVGRETQYFGPGTRLLVL.

This chain joins TRBV15 and TRBJ1-3; TRBD1 is a possible D gene (5 bases). In germline, CDR1 is LNHNV, CDR2 YYDKDF (reference sequence). CDR3 size: 16 residues. Trimming shortened V by 0 bases and J by 0 bases, and 9 bases separated the two germline ends. DNA of the CDR3: TGTGCCACCAGCAGAGATGTCGACAGCTCTGGAAACACCATATATTTT. This codes for CATSRDVDSSGNTIYF.

The V call is TRBV28, the J call TRBJ1-3, with D possibly being TRBD1 (6 bases). CDR1 MDHEN and CDR2 SYDVKM come from the germline V gene. The CDR3 covers 13 residues. The chain's CDR3 is CGTQGLAGNTIYF. Written as DNA, the CDR3 is TGTGGTACACAGGGTCTCGCTGGAAACACCATATATTTT.

The chain links TRBV28 to TRBJ2-6; 7 bases agree with TRBD2. V was clipped by 8 bases and J by 3 bases; unmatched bases: 7. Germline V CDR1 and CDR2: MDHEN, SYDVKM. The CDR3 has 15 amino acids. CDR3 in DNA: TGTGCCAGCTCATTGGGAGGGTTTGGGGCCAACGTCCTGACTTTC. Translated, it gives CASSLGGFGANVLTF.

The chain carries TRBV28 and TRBJ1-5, with TRBD1 identical over 8 bases. The CDR3 length is 17 residues. Germline lookup yields CDR1 MDHEN and CDR2 SYDVKM. J was trimmed by 1 base and V by 2 bases; bases with no gene match: 7. The CDR3 sequence is CASSLRDRLGSNQPQHF. DNA for the CDR3: TGTGCCAGCAGTTTAAGGGACAGGTTAGGGAGCAATCAGCCCCAGCATTTT.

This rearrangement joins TRBV7-9 to TRBJ2-1, with TRBD1 matching 9 bases. The CDR3 is 16 residues long. CDR1 is SEHNR, CDR2 FQNEAQ, per germline (reference sequence). Trimming took 5 bases from V and 2 from J; bases not matched to a gene: 7. CDR3 nucleotide sequence: TGTGCCAGCAGCAGAAACAGGGGGCTCGCCTACAATGAGCAGTTCTTC. Translating it yields CASSRNRGLAYNEQFF.

This clone was picked up a small number of times. This sequence joins TRBV6-1 and TRBJ1-5, with D possibly matching TRBD1 (5 bases). Trimming removed 3 bases at V and 4 bases at J, with 13 bases between. CDR3 length: 15 residues. The germline V gene encodes CDR1 MNHNS and CDR2 SASEGT. CDR3 in DNA: TGTGCCAGCAGTGACCCCCACAGGATGAATCAGCCCCAGCATTTT. Translation: CASSDPHRMNQPQHF.